This T cell receptor (beta chain) was found in a study of blood T cell repertoires in COVID-19. Study context: Whether acute or convalescent, the COVID-19 samples came from the United States, Italy and Spain.

This CDR3 contains 14 residues. Trimming cost V 5 bases and J 2 bases, with 11 bases left between them. Per germline, CDR1 SGHAT and CDR2 FQDESV (reference sequence). This clone was seen once. Under the authors' procedure: By means of reference gene primer amplification, nucleated cell counts were estimated. Using immunoSEQ multiplex PCR, the repertoire was profiled, and TCRdb retains in-frame clones only, with some absent. The V and J calls and clone size come from that table; D and trimming were worked out from the DNA. The sample comprises over 150,000 clones, 84% of which are singletons, and approximately 7.1% rests with the top ten.

The chain links TRBV11-1 to TRBJ2-3; weak D call: TRBD2 (6 bases). This receptor was obtained from a human donor in a cohort sampled during active COVID-19. The material sequenced was peripheral blood. For the CDR3, the DNA is TGTGCCAGCAGCCGGCGGGGTAACACAGATACGCAGTATTTT. This codes for CASSRRGNTDTQYF.